A selection of T cell receptor beta chains follows, all from one sample in a study of cytomegalovirus exposure and HLA in healthy donors. Some clones are missing from TCRdb's copy, which holds only in-frame ones; the method was immunoSEQ multiplex PCR. The sample carries 150,000 or so clones, 70% to 90% recorded once. Specimen: PBMCs. The receptor set was obtained from a woman aged 18 to 35 in good health and CMV-seronegative. The CDR3 runs from the conserved cysteine through the conserved F or W. A D gene is named only where the DNA matches it firmly. Rows may omit the clone size; those that give it use once, few, many or a size class.

>TRBJ1-2|.|TRBV19|.
TGTGCCAGTAAGCCCTCCAACGAGGTTGGATATGGCTACACCTTC
CASKPSNEVGYGYTF
>TRBJ2-7|.|TRBV5-1|TRBD1
TGCGCCAGCAGGTCCTACAGGGGCCTCTCCTACGAGCAGTACTTC
CASRSYRGLSYEQYF
>TRBJ2-3|.|TRBV19|.
TGTGCCAGTAGCCTTATCAGGGGGGCCAAAGGCACAGATACGCAGTATTTT
CASSLIRGAKGTDTQYF
>TRBJ2-7|.|TRBV7-2|TRBD2
TGTGCCAGCAGCACCCCCCGTACTAGCGTGGCCTACGAGCAGTACTTC
CASSTPRTSVAYEQYF
>TRBJ1-1|.|TRBV28|.
TGTGCCAGCCTGTGGGCTATGAACACTGAAGCTTTCTTT
CASLWAMNTEAFF
>TRBJ1-1|few|TRBV19|.
TGTGCCAGTAATAACAGACCTGGAAACACTGAAGCTTTCTTT
CASNNRPGNTEAFF
>TRBJ2-1|.|TRBV27|TRBD2
TGTGCCAGCACCCTAGCGGGAGGACTCTACAATGAGCAGTTCTTC
CASTLAGGLYNEQFF
>TRBJ1-1|.|TRBV6-5|.
TGTGCCACCCGAAGGGGGGGAAACATGAACACTGAAGCTTTCTTT
CATRRGGNMNTEAFF
>TRBJ2-3|.|TRBV6-5|TRBD1
TGTGCCAGCAGAGTAACAGGGGGCAGTACAGATACGCAGTATTTT
CASRVTGGSTDTQYF
>TRBJ1-1|.|TRBV19|.
TGTGCCAGTAGTATAGGCGGGCGGAGGAACACTGAAGCTTTCTTT
CASSIGGRRNTEAFF
>TRBJ1-5|.|TRBV2|TRBD1
TGTGCCAGCATGAGGACAGGGGGCCAGAATCAGCCCCAGCATTTT
CASMRTGGQNQPQHF
>TRBJ2-3|.|TRBV5-4|.
TGTGCCAGCAGCCGGCTGCTTGGGGGACTGTCACCCGGTACGCAGTATTTT
CASSRLLGGLSPGTQYF